This T cell receptor beta chain was observed in a study of cytomegalovirus exposure and HLA in healthy donors. As for this clone: Its target is not known.

The study ran its PCR with 60 Vbeta and 13 Jbeta primers. This table comes from immunoSEQ multiplex PCR, and its TCRdb copy is limited to in-frame clones, with some not included. This table holds a few hundred thousand clones, 85% to 95% found once. Study results and limitations: In terms of immune exposure information, only CMV serostatus was available. Sequencing likely produced, as an artifact, a cluster of highly shared sequence variants.

This CDR3 contains 14 residues. CDR1 is MGHDK and CDR2 is SYGVNS in the germline V gene. After removal of 3 bases from V and 15 bases from J, the junction contained 11 bases not matched to a gene. This receptor was obtained from a girl aged 2 to 10 in good health and CMV-seronegative. V gene TRBV25-1 combines with J gene TRBJ2-1, with 10 nucleotides matching TRBD2. The specimen sequenced was PBMCs. The CDR3: CASSESGLAVGRFF. CDR3 bases: TGTGCCAGCAGTGAGAGCGGACTAGCGGTAGGGCGGTTCTTC.